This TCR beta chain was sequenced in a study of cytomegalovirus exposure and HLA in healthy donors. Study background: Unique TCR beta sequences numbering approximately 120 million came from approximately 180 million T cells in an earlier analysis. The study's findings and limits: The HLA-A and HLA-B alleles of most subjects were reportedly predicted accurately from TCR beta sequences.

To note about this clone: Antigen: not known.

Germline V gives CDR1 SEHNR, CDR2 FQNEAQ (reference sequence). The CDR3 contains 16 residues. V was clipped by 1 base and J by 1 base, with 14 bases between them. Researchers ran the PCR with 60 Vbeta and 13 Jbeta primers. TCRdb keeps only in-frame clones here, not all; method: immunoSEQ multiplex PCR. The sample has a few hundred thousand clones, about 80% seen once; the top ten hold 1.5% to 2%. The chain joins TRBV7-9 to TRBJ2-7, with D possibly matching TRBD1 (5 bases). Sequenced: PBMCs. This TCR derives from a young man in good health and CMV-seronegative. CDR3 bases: TGTGCCAGCAGCTTAGAAGCAGGGTACCCATCCTACGAGCAGTACTTC. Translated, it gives CASSLEAGYPSYEQYF.